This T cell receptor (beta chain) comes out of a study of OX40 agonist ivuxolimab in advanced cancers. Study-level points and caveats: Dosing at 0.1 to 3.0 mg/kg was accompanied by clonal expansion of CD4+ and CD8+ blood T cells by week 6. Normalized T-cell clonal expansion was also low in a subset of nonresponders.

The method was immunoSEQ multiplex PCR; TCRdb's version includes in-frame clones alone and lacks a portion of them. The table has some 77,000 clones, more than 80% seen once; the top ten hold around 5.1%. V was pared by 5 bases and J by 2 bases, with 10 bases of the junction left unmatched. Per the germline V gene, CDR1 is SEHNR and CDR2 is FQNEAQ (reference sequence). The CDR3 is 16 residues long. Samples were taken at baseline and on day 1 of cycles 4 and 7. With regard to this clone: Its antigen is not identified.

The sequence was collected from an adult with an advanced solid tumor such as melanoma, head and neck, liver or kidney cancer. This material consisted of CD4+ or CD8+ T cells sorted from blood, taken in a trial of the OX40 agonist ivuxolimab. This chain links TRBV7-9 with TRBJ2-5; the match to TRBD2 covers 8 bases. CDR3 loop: CASSQSGSGAQETQYF. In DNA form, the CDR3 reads TGTGCCAGCAGCCAGAGTGGTAGCGGGGCTCAAGAGACCCAGTACTTC.